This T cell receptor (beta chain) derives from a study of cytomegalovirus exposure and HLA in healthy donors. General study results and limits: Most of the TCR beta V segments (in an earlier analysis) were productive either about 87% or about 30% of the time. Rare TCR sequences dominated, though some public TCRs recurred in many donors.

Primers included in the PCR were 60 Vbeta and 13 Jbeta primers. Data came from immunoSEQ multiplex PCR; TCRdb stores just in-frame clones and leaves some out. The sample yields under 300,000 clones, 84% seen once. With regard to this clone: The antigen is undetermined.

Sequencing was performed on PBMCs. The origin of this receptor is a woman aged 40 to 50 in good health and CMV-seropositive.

The CDR3 here is CASTPTAVSTDTQYF. The CDR3 DNA reads as TGTGCCAGCACCCCAACTGCGGTAAGCACAGATACGCAGTATTTT. The chain carries TRBV4-2 and TRBJ2-3; D is ambiguous. V lost 7 bases and J lost 0, with 14 bases in between. Germline V CDR1 and CDR2: LGHNA, YNFKEQ. The CDR3 totals 15 residues.